Given below is one T cell receptor beta chain in context. Its specificity is unknown. The data originate from a study of cytomegalovirus exposure and HLA in healthy donors. General study findings and limits: The productive fraction for most TCR beta V segments was about 87% or about 30% in an earlier analysis.

The PCR had 60 Vbeta and 13 Jbeta primers. Here immunoSEQ multiplex PCR was the method, and the copy in TCRdb shows in-frame clones only, minus some. The sample lists some 40,000 clones, roughly three quarters seen once, with roughly 3.7% in the top ten. V lost 4 bases, J lost 3 bases, and 1 base stayed unmatched. CDR3 size: 14 residues. The V gene's germline CDR1 is SNHLY and CDR2 FYNNEI. The chain joins TRBV2 to TRBJ1-2; 11 bases are shared with TRBD1. This receptor was obtained from a man aged 35-49 years in good health and CMV-seronegative. Input material: PBMCs. The CDR3 spells CASSGTGGHYGYTF. CDR3 DNA sequence: TGTGCCAGCAGTGGGACAGGGGGCCACTATGGCTACACCTTC.